The next 17 T cell receptor beta chains were all read from a single sample in a study of T cell repertoires in ileal Crohn's disease. Using immunoSEQ multiplex PCR, the repertoire was profiled, and TCRdb retains in-frame clones only, with some absent. Of roughly 8,200 clones in the sample, over 75% were seen once. Sequences were obtained from ileal tissue. Receptors were obtained from an adult with Crohn's disease.

In its sample, this clone was seen once. The V call is TRBV2, the J call TRBJ2-2; 7 bases fit TRBD1. Trimming removed 6 bases from V and 0 bases from J; junction bases left unmatched: 7. Germline V gene sequence: CDR1 SNHLY, CDR2 FYNNEI. The CDR3 consists of 16 residues. CDR3 bases: TGTGCCAGCAGATTCGGGACAGAAACGAACACCGGGGAGCTGTTTTTT. As protein: CASRFGTETNTGELFF.

V gene TRBV4-3 combines with J gene TRBJ1-4; the match to TRBD1 covers 7 bases. This CDR3 is built from 14 residues. Losses at the gene ends were 3 bases for V and 8 bases for J; bases not matched to a gene: 6. Germline V gives CDR1 LGHNA, CDR2 YSLEER. CDR3 protein: CASSQYTGEEKLFF. DNA of the CDR3: TGCGCCAGCAGCCAGTACACAGGGGAAGAAAAACTGTTTTTT.

The J gene is TRBJ2-7, the V gene TRBV6-6; TRBD1 matches 8 bases. Germline V lookup: CDR1 MNHNY, CDR2 SVGAGI (reference sequence). The CDR3 totals 15 residues. Trimming cost V 4 bases and J 6 bases; bases outside gene matches: 11. CDR3 protein: CASSFPTDRGGEQYF. The DNA of the CDR3 is TGTGCCAGCAGTTTCCCGACCGACAGGGGAGGCGAGCAGTACTTC.

The chain joins TRBV11-2 to TRBJ1-2; no firm D call. V lost 3 bases and J lost 7, with 15 bases in between. Germline assignment: CDR1 SGHAT and CDR2 FQNNGV. CDR3 size: 14 residues. The CDR3 DNA reads as TGTGCCAGCAGCTTGTTCTCATCGTCGGGTGGCTACACCTTC. Amino acid sequence: CASSLFSSSGGYTF.

The chain carries TRBV2 and TRBJ1-1; D is perhaps TRBD1 (6 bases). This CDR3 comprises 12 residues. Germline V gene sequence: CDR1 SNHLY, CDR2 FYNNEI. The V end was cut by 2 bases, the J end by 8 bases, with 9 bases between. The CDR3 DNA follows: TGTGCCAGCAGTGAAAGTGGACAGGAAGCTTTCTTT. Encoded protein: CASSESGQEAFF.

The chain carries TRBV4-1 and TRBJ1-1; a weak D match, TRBD1 (5 bases). V was shortened by 4 bases and J by 5 bases, with 17 bases between the two germline ends. The CDR3 consists of 15 residues. Germline V gives CDR1 MGHRA, CDR2 YSYEKL. The CDR3 sequence: CASSPQDTSITEAFF. As DNA, the CDR3 is TGCGCCAGCAGCCCCCAGGACACCTCTATTACTGAAGCTTTCTTT.

The chain has TRBV4-1 and TRBJ2-7; maybe TRBD1 (6 bases). CDR3 length: 16 residues. Germline CDR1 reads MGHRA; CDR2 reads YSYEKL. V lost 3 bases to trimming and J lost 2 bases, with 17 bases between them. In DNA, the CDR3 is TGCGCCAGCAGCCACCATTCGACAGGTATTACCTACGAGCAGTACTTC. Protein product: CASSHHSTGITYEQYF.

This clone was observed a few times. This chain links TRBV4-3 with TRBJ2-3, with TRBD2 matching over 8 bases. With 4 bases clipped from V and 4 bases from J, the junction kept 10 bases outside the gene matches. The germline gives CDR1 LGHNA, CDR2 YSLEER. This CDR3 has 16 residues. CDR3 protein: CASSPSSRGGADTQYF. The CDR3 nucleotides are TGCGCCAGCAGCCCCTCTAGCCGGGGGGGGGCAGATACGCAGTATTTT.

The V call is TRBV5-1, the J call TRBJ2-5; D possibly corresponds to TRBD2 (7 bases). The germline V gene encodes CDR1 SGHRS and CDR2 YFSETQ. V was trimmed by 1 base and J by 2 bases, leaving 15 bases between them. The CDR3 covers 16 residues. This chain's CDR3 is CASSLFFGGQQETQYF. The CDR3 nucleotides are TGCGCCAGCAGCTTGTTTTTCGGGGGGCAACAAGAGACCCAGTACTTC.

The gene calls are TRBV6-1 and TRBJ1-5, with D possibly TRBD1 on 5 matching bases. The CDR3 consists of 13 residues. CDR1 and CDR2 (germline): MNHNS, SASEGT. V gave up 4 bases and J gave up 7 bases, with 11 bases separating them. The CDR3 is CASSVGAVQPQHF. CDR3 nucleotides: TGTGCCAGCAGTGTAGGGGCGGTACAGCCCCAGCATTTT.

The rearrangement joins TRBV4-2 to TRBJ1-1; 10 positions match TRBD1. After removal of 4 bases from V and 5 bases from J, the junction contained 10 bases not matched to a gene. CDR3 length: 16 residues. Germline assignment: CDR1 LGHNA and CDR2 YNFKEQ. The CDR3 loop reads CASSLTGTGVRTEAFF. In nucleotides, the CDR3 is TGTGCCAGCAGCCTAACCGGGACAGGGGTGAGAACTGAAGCTTTCTTT.

The genes are TRBV27 and TRBJ2-7; 11 bases fit TRBD1. The V and J ends lost 3 bases and 6 bases, in that order; junction bases with no gene match: 7. Per the germline V gene, CDR1 is MNHEY and CDR2 is SMNVEV (reference sequence). This CDR3 contains 15 residues. The CDR3 protein is CASSFSGGTGGEQYF. As DNA, the CDR3 is TGTGCCAGCAGTTTCTCTGGGGGGACAGGGGGCGAGCAGTACTTC.

The rearrangement uses TRBV6-1 and TRBJ2-1; 8 bases align to TRBD1. The trim removed 6 bases at V and 7 bases at J, leaving 11 bases unmatched. CDR1 MNHNS and CDR2 SASEGT come from the germline V gene. CDR3 size: 15 residues. CDR3 nucleotide sequence: TGTGCCAGCAGCAGGGGGCGAGATGATGTTAATGAGCAGTTCTTC. Translation gives CASSRGRDDVNEQFF.

This chain joins TRBV2 and TRBJ2-2; 11 nucleotides line up with TRBD2. Germline assignment: CDR1 SNHLY and CDR2 FYNNEI. This CDR3 comprises 17 residues. V lost 11 bases, J lost 3 bases, and 14 bases stayed unmatched. CDR3 sequence reads: CALGPALAGGDTGELFF. Here the CDR3 DNA reads TGTGCCTTAGGACCTGCCCTAGCGGGGGGCGACACCGGGGAGCTGTTTTTT.

This chain links TRBV6-4 with TRBJ2-1; TRBD2 agrees at 9 bases. The CDR3 runs to 15 residues. Looked up from germline, CDR1 is MRHNA and CDR2 is SNTAGT. Trimming removed 3 bases from V and 3 bases from J; junction bases left unmatched: 3. The CDR3 nucleotides read TGTGCCAGCAGTGAAGTAGCGGGGGACTACAATGAGCAGTTCTTC. Translation gives CASSEVAGDYNEQFF.

The CDR3 region has the DNA TGCGCCAGCAGCTCAGGGGGCGCAGAGACCCAGTACTTC. It yields the protein CASSSGGAETQYF. The chain links TRBV5-1 to TRBJ2-5, with TRBD1 matching over 8 bases. The CDR3 is made up of 13 amino acids. CDR1 SGHRS and CDR2 YFSETQ come from the germline V gene. V lost 3 bases to trimming and J lost 4 bases; unmatched junction nucleotides: 2.

DNA of the CDR3: TGTGCCAGCAGGGCCTCCTATAATTCACCCCTCCACTTT. Its translation is CASRASYNSPLHF. The J gene is TRBJ1-6, the V gene TRBV2; D uncertain. The CDR3 length is 13 residues. V dropped 6 bases and J dropped 0 bases, with 3 bases sitting between them. Germline CDR1 and CDR2: SNHLY and FYNNEI.